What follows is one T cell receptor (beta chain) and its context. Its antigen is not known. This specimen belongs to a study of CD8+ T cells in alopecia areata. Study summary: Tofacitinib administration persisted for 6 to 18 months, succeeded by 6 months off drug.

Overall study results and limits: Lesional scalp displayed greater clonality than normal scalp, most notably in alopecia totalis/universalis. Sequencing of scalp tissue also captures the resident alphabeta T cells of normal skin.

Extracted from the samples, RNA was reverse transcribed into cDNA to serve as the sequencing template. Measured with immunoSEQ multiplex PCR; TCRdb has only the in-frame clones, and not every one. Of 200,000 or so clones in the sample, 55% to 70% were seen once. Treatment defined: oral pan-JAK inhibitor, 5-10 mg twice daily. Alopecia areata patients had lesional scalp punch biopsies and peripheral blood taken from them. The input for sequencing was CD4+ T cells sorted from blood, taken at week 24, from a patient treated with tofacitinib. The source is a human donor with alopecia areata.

The CDR3 nucleotides are TGTGCCTGGGGGGGCGGGACACAAGAGACCCAGTACTTC. Encoded protein: CAWGGGTQETQYF. The chain joins TRBV30 to TRBJ2-5; D possibly uses TRBD1 or TRBD2 (6 bases each). Germline V gene lookup returns CDR1 GTSNPN and CDR2 SVGIG (reference sequence). Trimming removed 5 bases from V and 2 bases from J, with 12 bases in between. The CDR3 runs to 13 residues.